Listed below are T cell receptor beta chains from one sample, sequenced in a study of response to subunit inactivated influenza vaccine. TCRdb analysed the RT-PCR reads with MiXCR anew, one entry per CDR3 protein. This sample has approximately 530,000 distinct CDR3 sequences, with about 7.2% found just once. The sequenced sample was PBMCs from blood, obtained less than 30 months after vaccination. The receptors stem from a man aged 45 to 70 who received an inactivated influenza vaccine. CDR3s leave out the opening cysteine and the closing phenylalanine or tryptophan.

SAQSVYRSTDTQY | TRBV20-1
ASSGPISTDTQY | TRBV25-1
ASSLALLDEQF | TRBV5-8
ASSKGEREREQY | TRBV5-1
ASSPTSGSRNEQF | TRBV5-1
ASNKFGEFAGNTIY | TRBV5-5
SAGASSGNTIY | TRBV29-1
AIDSIPGTGYGYT | TRBV28
ASSSRTGGAYEQY | TRBV5-1
ASSLTQGVLNYEQY | TRBV5-5
ASSLERGLDTQY | TRBV7-6
ASSYSGTSIHEQF | TRBV5-1
ASSSTAGVNNEQF | TRBV11-2
ASSLRLGHHSYNEQF | TRBV28
ASSTGTNTIY | TRBV7-9
ASSLGFDTYEQY | TRBV7-8
ASLGYNEQF | TRBV12-3/TRBV12-4
ASGLEGTEAF | TRBV12-5
ASRALDTGELF | TRBV14
ATIQWGLNTEAF | TRBV12-3/TRBV12-4
ASRLGSFYEQY | TRBV2
SARRTSGLAKNIQY | TRBV20-1
ASSLDAGVRNEQY | TRBV7-9
ASSQQTGDVSGEQY | TRBV4-3
ASSLVGTGAQY | TRBV7-9
ASSLVTSGTAGELF | TRBV13
ASSYPGNDEQF | TRBV4-2
ASRRDQRTSDTQY | TRBV5-1
ASSLDPVHQETQY | TRBV11-2
ASRRGNYGYT | TRBV7-2
AISRPPTRAGPYNEQF | TRBV10-3
ASSPAPVGLYEQY | TRBV5-1
ASSFGSGSVNEQF | TRBV5-1
ASSESSGGSYEQY | TRBV6-4
ASSFGGTGTTGELF | TRBV12-3/TRBV12-4
ATTSVGTDTQY | TRBV28
ASRLGPNNEQF | TRBV7-2
ASSPTGIEGYEQY | TRBV9
SVEQGAAGYT | TRBV29-1